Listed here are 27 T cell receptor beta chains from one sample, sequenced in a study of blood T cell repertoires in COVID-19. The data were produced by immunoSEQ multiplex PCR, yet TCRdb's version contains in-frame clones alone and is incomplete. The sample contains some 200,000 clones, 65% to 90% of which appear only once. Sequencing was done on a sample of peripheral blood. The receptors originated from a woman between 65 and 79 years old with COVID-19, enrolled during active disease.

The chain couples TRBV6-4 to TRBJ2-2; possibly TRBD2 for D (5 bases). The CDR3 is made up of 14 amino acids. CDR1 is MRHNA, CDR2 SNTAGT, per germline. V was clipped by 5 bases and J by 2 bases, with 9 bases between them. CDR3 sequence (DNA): TGTGCCAGCAGTAGGACTCAAAACACCGGGGAGCTGTTTTTT. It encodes CASSRTQNTGELFF.

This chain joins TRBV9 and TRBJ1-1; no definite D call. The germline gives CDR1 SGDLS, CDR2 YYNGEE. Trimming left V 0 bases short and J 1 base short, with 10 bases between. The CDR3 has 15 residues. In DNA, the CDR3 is TGTGCCAGCAGCGTAGTTCAGGCAGCGAACACTGAAGCTTTCTTT. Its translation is CASSVVQAANTEAFF.

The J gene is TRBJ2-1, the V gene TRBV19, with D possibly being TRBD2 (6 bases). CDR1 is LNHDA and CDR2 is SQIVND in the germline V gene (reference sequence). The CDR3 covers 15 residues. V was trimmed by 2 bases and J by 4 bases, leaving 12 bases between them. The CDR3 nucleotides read TGTGCCAGTAGTATACCGTGGGGGGTTTACAATGAGCAGTTCTTC. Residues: CASSIPWGVYNEQFF. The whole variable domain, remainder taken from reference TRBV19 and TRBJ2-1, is DGGITQSPKYLFRKEGQNVTLSCEQNLNHDAMYWYRQDPGQGLRLIYYSQIVNDFQKGDIAEGYSVSREKKESFPLTVTSAQKNPTAFYLCASSIPWGVYNEQFFGPGTRLTVL.

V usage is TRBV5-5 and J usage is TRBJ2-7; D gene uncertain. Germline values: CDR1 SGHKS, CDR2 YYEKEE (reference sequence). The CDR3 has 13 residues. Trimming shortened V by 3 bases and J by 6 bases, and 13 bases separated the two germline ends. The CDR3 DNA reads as TGTGCCAGCAGCTCCCTGAGTTTCGCCGAGCAGTACTTC. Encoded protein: CASSSLSFAEQYF.

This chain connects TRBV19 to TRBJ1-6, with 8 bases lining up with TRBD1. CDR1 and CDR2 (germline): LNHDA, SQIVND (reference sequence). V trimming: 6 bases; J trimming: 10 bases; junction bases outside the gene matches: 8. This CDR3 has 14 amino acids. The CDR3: CASSPATGESPLHF. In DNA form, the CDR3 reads TGTGCCAGTAGCCCGGCGACAGGGGAATCACCCCTCCACTTT.

CDR3 protein: CASSGGTGRYNEQFF. The CDR3 DNA follows: TGTGCCAGCAGCGGGGGGACAGGGCGATACAATGAGCAGTTCTTC. The rearrangement links TRBV9 to TRBJ2-1, with 9 bases aligning to TRBD1. Unmatched junction bases numbered 5, after V lost 3 bases and J lost 4 bases. The CDR3 has 15 residues. Looked up from germline, CDR1 is SGDLS and CDR2 is YYNGEE.

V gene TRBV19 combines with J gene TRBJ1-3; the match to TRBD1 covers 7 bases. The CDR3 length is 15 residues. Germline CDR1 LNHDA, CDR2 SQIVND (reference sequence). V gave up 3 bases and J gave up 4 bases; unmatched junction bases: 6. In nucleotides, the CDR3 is TGTGCCAGTAGTATGGGACCGACAGGGGGAAACACCATATATTTT. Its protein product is CASSMGPTGGNTIYF.

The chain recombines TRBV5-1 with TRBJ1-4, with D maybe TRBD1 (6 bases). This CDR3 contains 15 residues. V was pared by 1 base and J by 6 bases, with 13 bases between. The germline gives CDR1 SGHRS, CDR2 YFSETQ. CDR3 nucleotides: TGCGCCAGCAGCTTGAACAGGGCCTACGATGAAAAACTGTTTTTT. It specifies CASSLNRAYDEKLFF.

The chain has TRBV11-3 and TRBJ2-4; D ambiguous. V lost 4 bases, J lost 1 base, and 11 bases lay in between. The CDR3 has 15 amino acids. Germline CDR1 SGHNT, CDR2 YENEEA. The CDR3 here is CASSSVTRAKNIQYF. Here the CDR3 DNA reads TGTGCCAGCAGCTCCGTGACAAGGGCCAAAAACATTCAGTACTTC.

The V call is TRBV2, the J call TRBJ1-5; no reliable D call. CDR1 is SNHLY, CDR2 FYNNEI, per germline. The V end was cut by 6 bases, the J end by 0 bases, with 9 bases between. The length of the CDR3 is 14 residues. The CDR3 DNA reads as TGTGCCAGCAGCGAGGGAGTTAGCAATCAGCCCCAGCATTTT. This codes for CASSEGVSNQPQHF.

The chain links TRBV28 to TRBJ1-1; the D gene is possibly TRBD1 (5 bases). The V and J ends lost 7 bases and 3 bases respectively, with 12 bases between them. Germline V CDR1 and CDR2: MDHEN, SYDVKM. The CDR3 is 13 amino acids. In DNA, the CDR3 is TGTGCCAGCACCCCCAGGGACTACACTGAAGCTTTCTTT. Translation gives CASTPRDYTEAFF.

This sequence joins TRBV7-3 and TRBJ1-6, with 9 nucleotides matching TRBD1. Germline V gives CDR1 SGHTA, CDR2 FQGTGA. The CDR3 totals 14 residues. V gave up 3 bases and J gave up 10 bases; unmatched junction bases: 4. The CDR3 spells CASSFNDRGSPLHF. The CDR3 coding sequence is TGTGCCAGCAGCTTCAATGACAGGGGGTCACCCCTCCACTTT.

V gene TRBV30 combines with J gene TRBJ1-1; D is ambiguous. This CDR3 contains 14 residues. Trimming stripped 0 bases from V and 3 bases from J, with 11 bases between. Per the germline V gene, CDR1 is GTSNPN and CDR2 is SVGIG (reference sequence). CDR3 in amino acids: CAWSVGGSYTEAFF. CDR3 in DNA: TGTGCCTGGAGTGTGGGAGGGTCTTACACTGAAGCTTTCTTT.

The CDR3 region has the DNA TGTGCCAGCAGCTTGTCCCATAACTATGGCTACACCTTC. This encodes CASSLSHNYGYTF. This chain joins TRBV5-5 and TRBJ1-2; D gene uncertain. The CDR3 runs 13 residues. Trimming cost V 1 base and J 1 base, with 5 bases left between them. The germline V gene has CDR1 SGHKS and CDR2 YYEKEE (reference sequence).

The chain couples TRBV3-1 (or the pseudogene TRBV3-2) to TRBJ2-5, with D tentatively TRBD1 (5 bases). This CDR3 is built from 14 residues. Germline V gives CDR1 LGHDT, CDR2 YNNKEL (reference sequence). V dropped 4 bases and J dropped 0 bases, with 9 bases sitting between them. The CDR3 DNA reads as TGTGCCAGCAGCCCTCGACAGCACCAAGAGACCCAGTACTTC. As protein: CASSPRQHQETQYF.

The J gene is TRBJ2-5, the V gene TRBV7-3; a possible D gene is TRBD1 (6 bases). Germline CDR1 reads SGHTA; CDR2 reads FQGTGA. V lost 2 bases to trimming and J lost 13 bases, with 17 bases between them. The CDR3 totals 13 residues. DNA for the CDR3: TGTGCCAGCAGCTTAGGTTTTCGGGACACGTTGTACTTC. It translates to CASSLGFRDTLYF.

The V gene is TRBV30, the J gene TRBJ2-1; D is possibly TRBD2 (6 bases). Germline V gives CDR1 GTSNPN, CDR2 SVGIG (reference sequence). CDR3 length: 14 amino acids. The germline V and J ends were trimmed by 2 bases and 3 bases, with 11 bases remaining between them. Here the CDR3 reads CAWSYLAYYNEQFF. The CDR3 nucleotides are TGTGCCTGGAGTTATCTAGCGTACTACAATGAGCAGTTCTTC.

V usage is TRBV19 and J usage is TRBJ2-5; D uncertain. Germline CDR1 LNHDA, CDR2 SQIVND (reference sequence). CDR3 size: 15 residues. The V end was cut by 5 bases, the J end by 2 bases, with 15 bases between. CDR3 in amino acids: CASSSRWASQETQYF. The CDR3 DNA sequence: TGTGCCAGTAGTTCCCGGTGGGCCTCTCAAGAGACCCAGTACTTC. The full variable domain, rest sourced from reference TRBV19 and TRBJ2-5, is DGGITQSPKYLFRKEGQNVTLSCEQNLNHDAMYWYRQDPGQGLRLIYYSQIVNDFQKGDIAEGYSVSREKKESFPLTVTSAQKNPTAFYLCASSSRWASQETQYFGPGTRLLVL.

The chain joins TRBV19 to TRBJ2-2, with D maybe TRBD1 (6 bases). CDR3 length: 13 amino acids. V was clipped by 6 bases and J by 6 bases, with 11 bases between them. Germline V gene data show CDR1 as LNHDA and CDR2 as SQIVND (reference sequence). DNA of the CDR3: TGTGCCAGTAGAGATCAGGGGCCCGGGGAGCTGTTTTTT. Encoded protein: CASRDQGPGELFF.

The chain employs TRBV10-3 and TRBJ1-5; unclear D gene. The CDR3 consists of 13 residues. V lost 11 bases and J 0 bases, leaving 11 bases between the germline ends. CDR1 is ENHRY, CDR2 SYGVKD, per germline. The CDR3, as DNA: TGTGCCGCGGGAGGAGATAGCAATCAGCCCCAGCATTTT. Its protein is CAAGGDSNQPQHF.

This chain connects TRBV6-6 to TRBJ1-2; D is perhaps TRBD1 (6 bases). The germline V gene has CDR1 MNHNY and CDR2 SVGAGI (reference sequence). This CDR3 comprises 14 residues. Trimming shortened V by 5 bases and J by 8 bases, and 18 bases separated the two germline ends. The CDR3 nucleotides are TGTGCCAGCAGTCCCCAGGGGAAGAAGTGGGGCTACACCTTC. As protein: CASSPQGKKWGYTF.

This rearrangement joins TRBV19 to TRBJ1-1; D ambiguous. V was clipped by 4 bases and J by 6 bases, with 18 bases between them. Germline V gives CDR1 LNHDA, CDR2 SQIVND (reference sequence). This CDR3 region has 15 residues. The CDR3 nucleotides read TGTGCCAGTAGTACCTACGGTCTTGTTGTGGCTGAAGCTTTCTTT. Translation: CASSTYGLVVAEAFF.

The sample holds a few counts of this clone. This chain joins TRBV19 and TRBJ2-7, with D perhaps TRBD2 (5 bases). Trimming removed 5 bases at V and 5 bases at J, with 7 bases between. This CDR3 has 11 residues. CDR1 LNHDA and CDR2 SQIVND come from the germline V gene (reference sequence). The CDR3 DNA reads TGTGCCAGTAGTGAGAGGGACGAGCAGTACTTC. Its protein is CASSERDEQYF.

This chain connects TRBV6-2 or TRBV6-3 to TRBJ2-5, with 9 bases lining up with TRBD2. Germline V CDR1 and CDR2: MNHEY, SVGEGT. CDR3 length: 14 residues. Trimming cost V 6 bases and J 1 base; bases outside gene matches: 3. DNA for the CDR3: TGTGCCAGCAGCAGGGGACTAGCCCAAGAGACCCAGTACTTC. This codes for CASSRGLAQETQYF.

CDR3 residues: CASSYWGRDTEAFF. Written as DNA, the CDR3 is TGTGCCAGCAGTTATTGGGGGCGCGACACTGAAGCTTTCTTT. V gene TRBV6-2 or TRBV6-3 combines with J gene TRBJ1-1, with D possibly matching TRBD1 (6 bases). Germline V CDR1 and CDR2: MNHEY, SVGEGT. Trimming stripped 3 bases from V and 3 bases from J, with 11 bases between. The length of the CDR3 is 14 residues.

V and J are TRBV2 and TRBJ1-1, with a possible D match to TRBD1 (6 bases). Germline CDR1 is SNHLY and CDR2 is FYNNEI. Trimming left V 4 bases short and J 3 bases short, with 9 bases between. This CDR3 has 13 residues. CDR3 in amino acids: CASSVNRDTEAFF. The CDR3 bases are TGTGCCAGCAGTGTAAACAGGGACACTGAAGCTTTCTTT.

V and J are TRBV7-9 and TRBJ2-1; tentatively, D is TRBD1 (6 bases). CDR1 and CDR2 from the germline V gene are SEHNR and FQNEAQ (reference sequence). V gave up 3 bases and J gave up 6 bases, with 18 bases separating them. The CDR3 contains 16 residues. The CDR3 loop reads CASSFKGAGDFNEQFF. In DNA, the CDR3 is TGTGCCAGCAGCTTCAAAGGGGCAGGGGATTTCAATGAGCAGTTCTTC.